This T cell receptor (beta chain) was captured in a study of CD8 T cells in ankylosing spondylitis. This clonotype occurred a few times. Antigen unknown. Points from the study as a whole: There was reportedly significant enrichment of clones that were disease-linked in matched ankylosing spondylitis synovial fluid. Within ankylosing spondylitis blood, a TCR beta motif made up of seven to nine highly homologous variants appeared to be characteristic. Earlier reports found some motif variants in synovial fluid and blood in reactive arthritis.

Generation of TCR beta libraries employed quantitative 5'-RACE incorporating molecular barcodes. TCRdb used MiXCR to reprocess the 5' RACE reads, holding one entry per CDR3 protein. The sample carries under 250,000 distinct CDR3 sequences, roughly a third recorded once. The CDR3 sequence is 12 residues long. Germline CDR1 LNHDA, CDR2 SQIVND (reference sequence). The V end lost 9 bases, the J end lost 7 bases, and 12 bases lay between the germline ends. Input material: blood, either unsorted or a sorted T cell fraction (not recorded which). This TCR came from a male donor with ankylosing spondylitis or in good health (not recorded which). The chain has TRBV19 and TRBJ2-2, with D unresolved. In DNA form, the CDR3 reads TGTGCCAGCAGACCCGGGTTCGGGGAGCTGTTTTTT. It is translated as CASRPGFGELFF. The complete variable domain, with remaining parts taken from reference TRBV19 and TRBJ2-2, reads DGGITQSPKYLFRKEGQNVTLSCEQNLNHDAMYWYRQDPGQGLRLIYYSQIVNDFQKGDIAEGYSVSREKKESFPLTVTSAQKNPTAFYLCASRPGFGELFFGEGSRLTVL.